This T cell receptor beta chain is from a study of cytomegalovirus exposure and HLA in healthy donors. PCR employed 60 Vbeta and 13 Jbeta primers. Data came from immunoSEQ multiplex PCR; TCRdb stores just in-frame clones and leaves some out. The table lists under 200,000 clones, more than 65% of them singletons. V lost 7 bases and J lost 3; bases outside the gene matches: 5. This CDR3 is built from 14 residues. In germline, CDR1 is MNHEY, CDR2 SVGAGI. The chain links TRBV6-5 to TRBJ2-5; TRBD2 aligns across 10 bases. The TCR comes from a woman in her fifties or sixties in good health and CMV-seronegative. Sequenced input: PBMCs. The CDR3 nucleotides are TGTGCCAGCAAACAACTAGCGGGGAAAGAGACCCAGTACTTC. Translated, it gives CASKQLAGKETQYF.